Described below is a single T cell receptor (beta chain) sequence and its context. This clonotype showed up just a few times. Its antigen is still unknown. The sample holds no much larger clone one base away, and base qualities are not on file. Including the terminal cysteine and phenylalanine, the CDR3 comprises 18 residues. CDR3 DNA is the only sequence kept; it has 54 bases, read in frame from the first base. At the junction V is shortened by 0 bases and J by 1 base; bases outside the gene matches: 10. CDR1 and CDR2 were assigned from the germline V gene as SGHRS and YFSETQ. The data belong to a study of vaccination and CD4 T cells after COVID-19 (dated by TCRdb to 2021 to 2024). Broadly, across the study: Convalescent patients had a positive SARS-CoV-2 result on nasal swab PCR, and of these patients, fewer than ten had mild disease and one had severe disease. Participants received two doses of either the Pfizer-BioNTech BNT162b2 vaccine (n=8) or the Moderna mRNA-1273 vaccine (n=2). In control cultures, a CEFX viral epitope pool was used as positive control, an HIV-1 Nef peptide pool was used as negative control, or no peptide was added. For stimulating the cultures, overlapping spike peptide pools were used, derived from SARS-CoV-2 as well as from the common cold coronaviruses HCoV-NL63, HCoV-OC43 and HCoV-229E. Post-COVID blood samples from convalescent patients were collected a median of roughly 100 days after diagnosis, with a range of 35 to 161 days. Six males and four females were included in the convalescent cohort, with two Hispanic individuals, seven Caucasians, two Asians and one multiracial person represented. In roughly 11 COVID-19 convalescent patients and a handful of infection-naive healthy vaccine recipients, the spike-specific CD4+ TCR repertoire before mRNA vaccination was compared with the repertoire after mRNA vaccination. The time from the second vaccine dose to post-vaccine blood sampling had a median of roughly 77 days and ranged from about 14 to 250 days. Overall study outcomes, separate from this receptor: Of the vaccine-specific clones found in convalescent patients, nearly all (304 of 307) were mono-reactive for SARS-CoV-2 spike instead of being cross-reactive with common cold coronaviruses. The median count of SARS-CoV-2-reactive clonotypes went up from about 23 after infection to 38 after vaccination, although the change was not significant. In convalescent patients, a median about 90% of post-vaccine SARS-CoV-2-reactive clones were detected only after vaccination, and vaccine-specific priming was suggested by this finding. The number of convalescent patients in the study was relatively small, and the study did not examine early timepoints following natural infection.

Library creation used PCR. DNA from cultured CD4+ T cells underwent TCR sequencing with the Oncomine TCR Beta short-read assay at the Johns Hopkins FTIC core. The QIAamp micro DNA kit was used to extract genomic DNA from the cultured CD4+ T cells. The Oncomine TCR Beta libraries from cultured CD4+ T cells were pooled using unique dual indexes and then sequenced on an Illumina iSeq 100. In the original analysis: Non-productive sequences were filtered out, and CDR3s that did not start with C, did not end with F or W, or were shorter than 7 amino acids were discarded. Antigen-specific clonotypes were identified with the MANAFEST web application by comparing peptide-stimulated wells with reference and other culture wells. For a clone to be called positive, the clone needed an FDR below 0.05, an odds ratio above 5, and a productive frequency above 0.1% in at least two of three replicate wells. Cross-reactive clonotypes were defined as significantly expanded in both SARS-CoV-2 spike wells and at least one common cold coronavirus spike condition. CDR3 homology was assessed with Levenshtein distances (stringdist) and unrooted phylogenetic trees (ape) in R version 3.6.1. The public reads were run again by TCRdb, first through fastp at Q25 and then through MiXCR, and only productive beta chains were kept. Under each unique CDR3 protein, matching rows form one entry showing the most common genes and DNA. TCRdb, rather than the study authors, made the V and J calls. The sample table contains about 14,000 distinct CDR3 sequences; only one count was recorded for more than 45% of them. The top ten hold more than 10% of the sample.

Read against the paper, the sample's treatment or condition label means: roughly 10-day PBMC culture with coronavirus spike peptide pools or control peptides (ViraFEST assay). The study used the ViraFEST assay, which expanded antigen-specific T cells with peptide pools and then identified expanded clonotypes by TCR sequencing. The convalescent patients' positive SARS-CoV-2 PCR tests fell between March and December 2020, which was before the Alpha, Beta and Delta variants emerged in the United States. PBMCs were cultured at roughly 2 million per well in IMDM supplemented with roughly 5% human AB serum and 8.5 to 10 IU/ml IL-2, with roughly 10 ug/ml peptide pools added. Half of the culture medium was replaced with fresh IL-2-containing medium on days 3 and 7. After more than 8 days of culture, CD4+ T cells were isolated by negative selection using the EasySep CD4+ T cell isolation kit. PBMCs were separated from whole blood using Ficoll-Paque Plus gradient centrifugation and then either used fresh or cryopreserved at -140C. In general, triplicate wells were set up for every culture condition.

The sequenced sample was CD4+ T cells from blood, cultured in vitro. This sequence was found in a human donor who had recovered from COVID-19. The V gene is TRBV5-1 and the J gene is TRBJ2-5; 9 bases in between match TRBD2. The CDR3 in this case is CASSLDARASGAQETQYF. The sequenced DNA: TGCGCCAGCAGCTTGGATGCTAGGGCTAGCGGGGCCCAAGAGACCCAGTACTTC.